This T cell receptor beta chain was recovered during a study of blood T cell repertoires in COVID-19. On the study more broadly: Nucleic acid was either cDNA or gDNA, and it came from T cells, B-cell-depleted T cells, or PBMCs.

Per the authors' pipeline: Estimates of nucleated cell counts were drawn from the amplification of reference gene primers. The method was immunoSEQ multiplex PCR; TCRdb's version includes in-frame clones alone and lacks a portion of them. Clonal size and the V and J genes are those of that table, whereas D and trimming came from the DNA. Altogether 50,000 or so clones are present, about nine tenths being singletons, with the ten largest covering over 13%. Losses at the gene ends were 1 base for V and 7 bases for J; bases not matched to a gene: 2. Germline-derived CDR1 and CDR2 are SGDLS and YYNGEE. This CDR3 has 14 residues.

The sequence was obtained from a human donor with active COVID-19. The donor label of this sample is uncertain. V is TRBV9 and J is TRBJ1-4, with 9 nucleotides matching TRBD1. What was sequenced was peripheral blood. The CDR3, as DNA: TGTGCCAGCAGCGTACCGGGACAGGGTGAAAAACTGTTTTTT. As protein: CASSVPGQGEKLFF.